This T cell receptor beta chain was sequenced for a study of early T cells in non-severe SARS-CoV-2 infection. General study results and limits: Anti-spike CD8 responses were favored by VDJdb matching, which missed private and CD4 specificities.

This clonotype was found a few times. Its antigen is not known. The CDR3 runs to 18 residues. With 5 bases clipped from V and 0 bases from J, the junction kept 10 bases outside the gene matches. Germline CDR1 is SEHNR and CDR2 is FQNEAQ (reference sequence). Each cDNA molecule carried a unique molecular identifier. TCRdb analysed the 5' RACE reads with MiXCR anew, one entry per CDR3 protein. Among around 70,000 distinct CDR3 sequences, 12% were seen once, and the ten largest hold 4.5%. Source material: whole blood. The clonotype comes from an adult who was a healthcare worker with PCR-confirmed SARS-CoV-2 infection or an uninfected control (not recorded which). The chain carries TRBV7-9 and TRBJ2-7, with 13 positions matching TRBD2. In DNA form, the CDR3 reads TGTGCCAGCAGCCAAAAGGGACTAGCGGGGTCCAGCTCCTACGAGCAGTACTTC. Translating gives CASSQKGLAGSSSYEQYF. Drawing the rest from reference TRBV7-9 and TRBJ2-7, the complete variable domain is DTGVSQNPRHKITKRGQNVTFRCDPISEHNRLYWYRQTLGQGPEFLTYFQNEAQLEKSRLLSDRFSAERPKGSFSTLEIQRTEQGDSAMYLCASSQKGLAGSSSYEQYFGPGTRLTVT.